These T cell receptor beta chains were read from a single sample in a study of shared clonotypes between healthy human individuals. Only in-frame clones appear in the TCRdb table, and some are missing; sequencing was by immunoSEQ multiplex PCR. The table has approximately 1.5 million clones, approximately 98% seen once. The sample consisted of naive CD4+ T cells sorted from blood. Receptors were obtained from a man between 25 and 39 years old in good health. Both conserved end residues are part of each CDR3. The D gene is left open where the match is weak. For some rows the clone size is stated as once, few or many, or as a class when expanded; others skip it.

V gene	clone size	J gene	D gene	CDR3 protein	CDR3 DNA
TRBV6-5	-	TRBJ2-7	TRBD2	CATRLAGSPGEQYF	TGTGCCACCCGACTAGCGGGAAGTCCGGGCGAGCAGTACTTC
TRBV7-2	-	TRBJ2-7	TRBD2	CASSRVAGGGYEQYF	TGTGCCAGCAGTCGGGTAGCGGGAGGTGGCTACGAGCAGTACTTC
TRBV9	once	TRBJ2-1	-	CASSVAAGNEQFF	TGTGCCAGCAGCGTTGCCGCGGGGAATGAGCAGTTCTTC
TRBV2	-	TRBJ2-2	TRBD2	CASSGVAGVTGELFF	TGTGCCAGCAGTGGAGTAGCGGGAGTTACCGGGGAGCTGTTTTTT
TRBV10-3	-	TRBJ2-7	-	CAISESSSLPSSYEQYF	TGTGCCATCAGTGAGTCATCGAGCCTGCCGAGCTCCTACGAGCAGTACTTC
TRBV18	-	TRBJ2-5	-	CASSPPSKETQYF	TGTGCCAGCTCACCACCTAGTAAGGAGACCCAGTACTTC
TRBV2	-	TRBJ2-1	-	CASSAQGPYNEQFF	TGTGCCAGCAGTGCTCAGGGGCCGTACAATGAGCAGTTCTTC
TRBV28	-	TRBJ1-5	-	CASSLWSQPQHF	TGTGCCAGCAGCTTATGGAGTCAGCCCCAGCATTTT
TRBV5-4	-	TRBJ2-7	TRBD1	CASSWDHNRDRAYEQYF	TGTGCCAGCAGCTGGGATCACAACCGGGACAGGGCCTACGAGCAGTACTTC
TRBV4-2	-	TRBJ1-2	-	CASSQDMGSPGVTGYTF	TGTGCCAGCAGCCAAGATATGGGTTCCCCCGGGGTCACTGGCTACACCTTC
TRBV9	-	TRBJ2-2	TRBD2	CASSELAANTGELFF	TGTGCCAGCAGCGAACTAGCGGCGAATACCGGGGAGCTGTTTTTT
TRBV11-3	once	TRBJ2-2	-	CASSSLPTGELFF	TGTGCCAGCAGCTCCCTCCCCACCGGGGAGCTGTTTTTT
TRBV5-4	-	TRBJ2-7	-	CATSIAGQLYEQYF	TGTGCCACCTCGATAGCGGGACAGCTCTACGAGCAGTACTTC
TRBV19	-	TRBJ2-3	TRBD2	CASSIAGDADTQYF	TGTGCCAGTAGTATTGCGGGAGACGCAGATACGCAGTATTTT
TRBV28	once	TRBJ2-2	-	CASKWQSDTGELFF	TGTGCCAGCAAGTGGCAGTCCGACACCGGGGAGCTGTTTTTT
TRBV15	-	TRBJ2-5	-	CATSRSGETQYF	TGTGCCACCAGCAGGTCTGGCGAGACCCAGTACTTC
TRBV6-5	once	TRBJ2-2	-	CASSYSGGNAGELFF	TGTGCCAGCAGTTACTCAGGCGGGAATGCCGGGGAGCTGTTTTTT
TRBV5-6	-	TRBJ2-7	TRBD2	CASSVPAGDRTYEQYF	TGTGCCAGCAGCGTCCCAGCGGGGGACCGAACCTACGAGCAGTACTTC
TRBV2	-	TRBJ2-2	-	CASSDTTTNTGELFF	TGTGCCAGCAGTGATACCACTACGAACACCGGGGAGCTGTTTTTT
TRBV28	-	TRBJ1-4	-	CASSRGDEGSEKLFF	TGTGCCAGCAGCCGGGGGGACGAGGGAAGTGAAAAACTGTTTTTT
TRBV29-1	-	TRBJ1-5	TRBD1	CSVTTGGGDQPQHF	TGCAGCGTCACAACAGGGGGAGGGGATCAGCCCCAGCATTTT
TRBV5-1	-	TRBJ2-5	-	CASNSASPTQETQYF	TGCGCCAGCAACTCGGCCTCCCCGACCCAAGAGACCCAGTACTTC
TRBV28	-	TRBJ2-1	-	CASRAMFRTYNEQFF	TGTGCCAGCAGGGCAATGTTTCGCACCTACAATGAGCAGTTCTTC
TRBV7-9	-	TRBJ2-1	TRBD1	CASSDWDRGSNEQFF	TGTGCCAGCAGCGACTGGGACAGGGGTTCTAATGAGCAGTTCTTC
TRBV29-1	-	TRBJ2-1	-	CSVLRTTYNEQFF	TGCAGCGTCCTGAGGACTACTTACAATGAGCAGTTCTTC
TRBV6-4	-	TRBJ1-1	-	CASSAGHTEAFF	TGTGCCAGCAGTGCGGGCCACACTGAAGCTTTCTTT
TRBV29-1	-	TRBJ2-5	TRBD1	CSVDGTERGETQYF	TGCAGCGTGGACGGGACAGAGAGGGGAGAGACCCAGTACTTC